The TCR beta chain under discussion was sequenced for a study of blood T cells in healthy people across ages. Study-level information: With template switching, about one barcoded beta molecule was captured per two T cells. Study-wide findings and caveats: Among T cells, TCR beta diversity per million cells dropped roughly linearly as age rose.

There were healthy Caucasian individuals from Russia, aged roughly 6 to 100, serving as donors. The V gene's germline CDR1 is SGHTA and CDR2 FQGNSA. V was shortened by 0 bases and J by 9 bases, with 9 bases between the two germline ends. The CDR3 covers 13 residues. The table lists this clonotype with many counts. Its antigen is not known. Using a J-beta primer mix together with a sample-barcoded 5' primer, a second PCR was run for roughly 6 to 12 cycles. Each of the cDNA molecules was tagged by a template-switch adaptor with 12 random nucleotides. TCRdb called the 5' RACE reads again in MiXCR, with one record for every CDR3 protein. The data show some 1,800,000 distinct CDR3 sequences, with around 42% seen just once and 20% to 25% held by the top ten.

The sequence came from a human donor in good health. The specimen was blood. This chain uses TRBV7-2 with TRBJ2-4, with a weak D call TRBD2 (5 bases). In DNA, the CDR3 is TGTGCCAGCAGCTTAGCGGCGGGTAGCATTCAGTACTTC. This sequence encodes CASSLAAGSIQYF.